Listed below are T cell receptor beta chains from one sample, sequenced in a study of technical replicates of blood from a few donors. Some clones are missing from TCRdb's copy, which holds only in-frame ones; the method was immunoSEQ multiplex PCR. The repertoire consists of fewer than 65,000 clones, with more than 75% occurring once and the leading ten covering about 5.2%. The sample comprised PBMCs. The source is a human donor in good health. Some clones in this sample may be carry-over from other donors' samples. CDR3s include the opening cysteine and the closing phenylalanine or tryptophan. The D gene is left open where the match is weak. Rows may omit the clone size; those that give it use once, few, many or a size class.

v_call: TRBV11-2; clone_size: NA; d_call: TRBD2; j_call: TRBJ2-3; cdr3_aa: CASTPWAAGGRDTQYF; cdr3_nt: TGTGCCAGCACCCCTTGGGCAGCGGGAGGCCGAGATACGCAGTATTTT
v_call: TRBV7-4; clone_size: NA; d_call: NA; j_call: TRBJ1-3; cdr3_aa: CASRVGNTIYF; cdr3_nt: TGTGCCTCCAGGGTAGGAAACACCATATATTTT
v_call: TRBV5-1; clone_size: NA; d_call: NA; j_call: TRBJ2-7; cdr3_aa: CASSGLAGGDEQYF; cdr3_nt: TGCGCCAGCAGCGGGTTGGCCGGAGGCGACGAGCAGTACTTC
v_call: TRBV18; clone_size: NA; d_call: TRBD1; j_call: TRBJ1-5; cdr3_aa: CASSPGQGGSQPQHF; cdr3_nt: TGTGCCAGCTCACCGGGACAGGGGGGTAGTCAGCCCCAGCATTTT
v_call: TRBV7-2; clone_size: NA; d_call: NA; j_call: TRBJ1-3; cdr3_aa: CASSPGVGSGNTIYF; cdr3_nt: TGTGCCAGCAGCCCAGGGGTTGGCTCTGGAAACACCATATATTTT
v_call: TRBV6-5; clone_size: NA; d_call: NA; j_call: TRBJ1-2; cdr3_aa: CASSPGWIYGYTF; cdr3_nt: TGTGCCAGCAGCCCGGGTTGGATCTATGGCTACACCTTC
v_call: TRBV11-1; clone_size: NA; d_call: TRBD1; j_call: TRBJ1-1; cdr3_aa: CASSPQGGTEAFF; cdr3_nt: TGTGCCAGCAGTCCCCAGGGGGGAACTGAAGCTTTCTTT
v_call: TRBV2; clone_size: NA; d_call: NA; j_call: TRBJ1-5; cdr3_aa: CASRATDAGNQPQHF; cdr3_nt: TGTGCCAGCAGAGCGACAGATGCAGGCAATCAGCCCCAGCATTTT
v_call: TRBV7-3; clone_size: NA; d_call: TRBD2; j_call: TRBJ2-5; cdr3_aa: CASSFGTSGYGETQYF; cdr3_nt: TGTGCCAGCAGCTTTGGGACTAGCGGGTACGGAGAGACCCAGTACTTC
v_call: TRBV6-4; clone_size: NA; d_call: NA; j_call: TRBJ2-1; cdr3_aa: CASSEGQAGGDEQFF; cdr3_nt: TGTGCCAGCAGTGAAGGGCAGGCCGGCGGGGATGAGCAGTTCTTC
v_call: TRBV6-5; clone_size: NA; d_call: TRBD1; j_call: TRBJ1-4; cdr3_aa: CASSSGTVNEKLFF; cdr3_nt: TGTGCCAGCAGTTCCGGGACAGTTAATGAAAAACTGTTTTTT
v_call: TRBV9; clone_size: NA; d_call: NA; j_call: TRBJ2-7; cdr3_aa: CASSLSGGVGIEQYF; cdr3_nt: TGTGCCAGCAGCTTGAGCGGAGGGGTCGGTATCGAGCAGTACTTC
v_call: TRBV7-9; clone_size: NA; d_call: NA; j_call: TRBJ2-1; cdr3_aa: CASSWGENEQFF; cdr3_nt: TGTGCCAGCAGCTGGGGGGAGAATGAGCAGTTCTTC
v_call: TRBV30; clone_size: NA; d_call: NA; j_call: TRBJ2-7; cdr3_aa: CALTQGGRYEQYF; cdr3_nt: TGTGCCTTAACACAGGGCGGGCGTTACGAGCAGTACTTC
v_call: TRBV7-2; clone_size: NA; d_call: NA; j_call: TRBJ2-7; cdr3_aa: CASSLGGATYEQYF; cdr3_nt: TGTGCCAGCAGCTTGGGGGGGGCCACCTACGAGCAGTACTTC
v_call: TRBV9; clone_size: NA; d_call: TRBD2; j_call: TRBJ2-1; cdr3_aa: CASSVSSGGTYNEQFF; cdr3_nt: TGTGCCAGCAGCGTATCGAGCGGGGGGACATACAATGAGCAGTTCTTC
v_call: TRBV4-1; clone_size: NA; d_call: TRBD1; j_call: TRBJ1-2; cdr3_aa: CASSQEETGGSYGYTF; cdr3_nt: TGCGCCAGCAGCCAAGAGGAGACAGGGGGGAGCTATGGCTACACCTTC
v_call: TRBV6-5; clone_size: NA; d_call: NA; j_call: TRBJ2-7; cdr3_aa: CASSETGRYF; cdr3_nt: TGTGCCAGCAGCGAGACAGGTAGGTACTTC
v_call: TRBV15; clone_size: NA; d_call: TRBD2; j_call: TRBJ2-1; cdr3_aa: CATSTGLAGGNEQFF; cdr3_nt: TGTGCCACCAGCACCGGACTAGCGGGGGGCAATGAGCAGTTCTTC
v_call: TRBV6-1; clone_size: NA; d_call: TRBD1; j_call: TRBJ1-1; cdr3_aa: CASRGAGTGVTEAFF; cdr3_nt: TGTGCCAGCAGGGGGGCCGGGACAGGGGTTACTGAAGCTTTCTTT
v_call: TRBV27; clone_size: NA; d_call: TRBD2; j_call: TRBJ2-1; cdr3_aa: CASSPGLAGTYNEQFF; cdr3_nt: TGTGCCAGCAGTCCCGGACTAGCGGGGACCTACAATGAGCAGTTCTTC
v_call: TRBV19; clone_size: NA; d_call: NA; j_call: TRBJ2-1; cdr3_aa: CASSSGSLNEQFF; cdr3_nt: TGTGCCAGTAGTTCCGGGAGCCTCAATGAGCAGTTCTTC
v_call: TRBV7-2; clone_size: NA; d_call: NA; j_call: TRBJ1-5; cdr3_aa: CASSPGGQPQHF; cdr3_nt: TGTGCCAGCAGCCCTGGAGGTCAGCCCCAGCATTTT
v_call: TRBV7-9; clone_size: once; d_call: TRBD1; j_call: TRBJ2-5; cdr3_aa: CASSRTGGVETQYF; cdr3_nt: TGTGCCAGCAGCCGGACAGGGGGCGTGGAGACCCAGTACTTC
v_call: TRBV19; clone_size: once; d_call: NA; j_call: TRBJ1-1; cdr3_aa: CASTEIGRNTEAFF; cdr3_nt: TGTGCCAGTACCGAGATAGGGAGGAACACTGAAGCTTTCTTT
v_call: TRBV27; clone_size: NA; d_call: NA; j_call: TRBJ2-1; cdr3_aa: CATPTSSPSSYNEQFF; cdr3_nt: TGTGCCACCCCAACTAGTTCCCCAAGCTCCTACAATGAGCAGTTCTTC
v_call: TRBV6-6; clone_size: NA; d_call: NA; j_call: TRBJ2-7; cdr3_aa: CASSYGTRYEQYF; cdr3_nt: TGTGCCAGCAGTTACGGGACTCGGTACGAGCAGTACTTC
v_call: TRBV2; clone_size: NA; d_call: TRBD2; j_call: TRBJ2-3; cdr3_aa: CASSVGLAGIRDTQYF; cdr3_nt: TGTGCCAGCAGTGTCGGACTAGCGGGGATTAGGGATACGCAGTATTTT
v_call: TRBV30; clone_size: NA; d_call: TRBD1; j_call: TRBJ2-1; cdr3_aa: CAWSPGQGYNEQFF; cdr3_nt: TGTGCCTGGAGTCCTGGACAGGGTTACAATGAGCAGTTCTTC
v_call: TRBV7-2; clone_size: NA; d_call: NA; j_call: TRBJ2-1; cdr3_aa: CASSLALGGYNEQFF; cdr3_nt: TGTGCCAGCAGCTTAGCACTAGGAGGATACAATGAGCAGTTCTTC
v_call: TRBV15; clone_size: NA; d_call: NA; j_call: TRBJ1-1; cdr3_aa: CATSRTVNTEAFF; cdr3_nt: TGTGCCACCAGCAGGACAGTGAACACTGAAGCTTTCTTT
v_call: TRBV18; clone_size: NA; d_call: NA; j_call: TRBJ2-5; cdr3_aa: CASSPEMTSFSSTQYF; cdr3_nt: TGTGCCAGCTCACCGGAAATGACTAGTTTTTCATCGACCCAGTACTTC
v_call: TRBV7-8; clone_size: NA; d_call: TRBD2; j_call: TRBJ2-5; cdr3_aa: CASSLGKAGGGETQYF; cdr3_nt: TGTGCCAGCAGCTTAGGTAAAGCGGGAGGAGGAGAGACCCAGTACTTC
v_call: TRBV9; clone_size: NA; d_call: TRBD2; j_call: TRBJ2-7; cdr3_aa: CASSRAASGVYEQYF; cdr3_nt: TGTGCCAGCAGCAGGGCGGCTAGCGGGGTCTACGAGCAGTACTTC
v_call: TRBV21-1; clone_size: NA; d_call: NA; j_call: TRBJ1-1; cdr3_aa: CAGRGQFMNTEAFF; cdr3_nt: TGTGCCGGCCGGGGACAGTTCATGAACACTGAAGCTTTCTTT
v_call: TRBV29-1; clone_size: NA; d_call: NA; j_call: TRBJ1-3; cdr3_aa: CSGINRFNTIYF; cdr3_nt: TGCAGCGGAATAAACAGATTTAACACCATATATTTT
v_call: TRBV5-6; clone_size: NA; d_call: TRBD2; j_call: TRBJ2-2; cdr3_aa: CASRTGLAGSTGELFF; cdr3_nt: TGTGCCAGCAGAACGGGACTAGCGGGGTCTACCGGGGAGCTGTTTTTT
v_call: TRBV18; clone_size: NA; d_call: NA; j_call: TRBJ2-7; cdr3_aa: CASSQGSTYEQYF; cdr3_nt: TGTGCCAGCTCACAGGGGTCAACCTACGAGCAGTACTTC
v_call: TRBV7-9; clone_size: NA; d_call: TRBD2; j_call: TRBJ2-7; cdr3_aa: CASSFGTVLAGEGDEQYF; cdr3_nt: TGTGCCAGCAGCTTCGGGACAGTTTTAGCGGGAGAGGGGGACGAGCAGTACTTC
v_call: TRBV5-1; clone_size: NA; d_call: NA; j_call: TRBJ2-2; cdr3_aa: CASSSGGPLTGELFF; cdr3_nt: TGCGCCAGCAGCTCCGGGGGTCCCCTCACCGGGGAGCTGTTTTTT
v_call: TRBV6-4; clone_size: NA; d_call: NA; j_call: TRBJ2-7; cdr3_aa: CASSDASEPYEQYF; cdr3_nt: TGTGCCAGCAGTGACGCCAGCGAACCTTACGAGCAGTACTTC
v_call: TRBV30; clone_size: NA; d_call: TRBD2; j_call: TRBJ2-2; cdr3_aa: CAVASGTSGAGELFF; cdr3_nt: TGTGCCGTCGCCTCCGGGACTAGCGGGGCCGGGGAGCTGTTTTTT
v_call: TRBV9; clone_size: once; d_call: NA; j_call: TRBJ2-1; cdr3_aa: CASSVAGVWNEQFF; cdr3_nt: TGTGCCAGCAGCGTAGCGGGAGTTTGGAATGAGCAGTTCTTC
v_call: TRBV12-2; clone_size: NA; d_call: NA; j_call: TRBJ2-3; cdr3_aa: CASRLSLDTQYF; cdr3_nt: TGTGCAAGTCGCTTATCCTTAGATACGCAGTATTTT
v_call: TRBV5-1; clone_size: NA; d_call: TRBD2; j_call: TRBJ2-7; cdr3_aa: CASSLGLAGGQDYEQYF; cdr3_nt: TGCGCCAGCAGCTTGGGACTAGCGGGAGGCCAGGACTACGAGCAGTACTTC